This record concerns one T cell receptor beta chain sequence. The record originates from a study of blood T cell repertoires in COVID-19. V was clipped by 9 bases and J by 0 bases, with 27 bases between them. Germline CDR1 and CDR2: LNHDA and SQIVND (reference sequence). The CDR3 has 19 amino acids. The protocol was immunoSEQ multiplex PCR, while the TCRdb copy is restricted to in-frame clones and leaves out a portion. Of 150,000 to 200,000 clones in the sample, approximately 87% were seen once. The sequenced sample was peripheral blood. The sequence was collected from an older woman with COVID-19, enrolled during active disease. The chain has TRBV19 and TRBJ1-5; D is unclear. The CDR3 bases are TGTGCCAGCCGACGGAGAGGATTAAACAATCGGGGTAGCAATCAGCCCCAGCATTTT. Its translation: CASRRRGLNNRGSNQPQHF.